The source of this TCR beta chain is a study of Graves' ophthalmopathy and Graves' hyperthyroidism. Study-wide points: Most expanded clonotypes in thyroid above 0.001 frequency also showed up in blood. Cross-validated, the 13-signature model showed 87.88%/81.08% sensitivity/specificity, and 80%/75% in the test set.

Ophthalmopathy donors showed moderate-to-severe activity, CAS ≥3, NOSPECS ≥4 and a duration under 3 months. Serum thyroxine and TRAb, along with clinical symptoms, thyroid ultrasound and orbital computed tomography, were what diagnosis relied on. This CDR3 has 11 residues. Germline CDR1 DFQATT, CDR2 SNEGSKA (reference sequence). Trimming removed 6 bases from V and 2 bases from J, with 8 bases in between. TCR beta CDR3 regions were amplified from RNA transcripts. The library came from an HTBI-primed first-round RT-PCR and a second-round multiplex PCR. MiXCR, applied by TCRdb to the multiplex PCR reads, yields one record per CDR3 protein. This sample yields 200,000 to 300,000 distinct CDR3 sequences, of which around 42% are seen a single time; around half belongs to the top ten. This clonotype was detected many times. The antigen is not known.

V usage is TRBV20-1 and J usage is TRBJ2-7; the D gene is possibly TRBD1 (6 bases). This clonotype was sampled from an adult man with Graves' ophthalmopathy. Material: peripheral blood. This chain's CDR3 is CSARQAYEQYF. CDR3 sequence (DNA): TGCAGTGCCCGACAGGCCTACGAGCAGTACTTC.